The rows below give T cell receptor beta chains drawn from one sample of a study of OX40 agonist ivuxolimab in advanced cancers. Some clones are missing from TCRdb's copy, which holds only in-frame ones; the method was immunoSEQ multiplex PCR. The sample lists some 75,000 clones; over 75% were seen once. This specimen was CD4+ or CD8+ T cells sorted from blood, taken in a trial of the OX40 agonist ivuxolimab. The receptors stem from an adult with an advanced solid tumor such as melanoma, head and neck, liver or kidney cancer. The CDR3 runs from the conserved cysteine through the conserved F or W. Fields, in order: D gene, V gene, J gene, clone size, CDR3 DNA, CDR3 protein. The D gene is left open where the match is weak. For some rows the clone size is stated as once, few or many, or as a class when expanded; others skip it.

D gene: .; V gene: TRBV14; J gene: TRBJ1-1; clone size: .; CDR3 DNA: TGTGCCAGCGGTCGAAGGAAAACTGAAGCTTTCTTT; CDR3 protein: CASGRRKTEAFF
D gene: .; V gene: TRBV9; J gene: TRBJ2-4; clone size: .; CDR3 DNA: TGTGCCAGCAGCGTAGCTCCCACCGCTCAAGTCGTTCAGTACTTC; CDR3 protein: CASSVAPTAQVVQYF
D gene: .; V gene: TRBV2; J gene: TRBJ1-1; clone size: .; CDR3 DNA: TGTGCCAGCAGTGACAGGGCGTCCACTGAAGCTTTCTTT; CDR3 protein: CASSDRASTEAFF
D gene: TRBD2; V gene: TRBV30; J gene: TRBJ2-1; clone size: .; CDR3 DNA: TGTGCCTGGAGCAAAAGCGGGAGGGCCGACAATGAGCAGTTCTTC; CDR3 protein: CAWSKSGRADNEQFF
D gene: TRBD1; V gene: TRBV5-1; J gene: TRBJ2-5; clone size: .; CDR3 DNA: TGCGCCAGCAGCTTGGACGGCCAGGGGGAGCCCCCTCGGGAGACCCAGTACTTC; CDR3 protein: CASSLDGQGEPPRETQYF
D gene: TRBD1; V gene: TRBV5-4; J gene: TRBJ2-3; clone size: once; CDR3 DNA: TGTGCCAGCTTCCGGACAGGGCAATCTAGCACAGATACGCAGTATTTT; CDR3 protein: CASFRTGQSSTDTQYF
D gene: .; V gene: TRBV6-5; J gene: TRBJ1-6; clone size: .; CDR3 DNA: TGTGCCAGCAGCTCCGGGACATCGACCAATTCACCCCTCCACTTT; CDR3 protein: CASSSGTSTNSPLHF
D gene: .; V gene: TRBV5-1; J gene: TRBJ1-2; clone size: .; CDR3 DNA: TGCGCCAGCAGCTTGGAGATCTCGGTGGGGGGCTACACCTTC; CDR3 protein: CASSLEISVGGYTF
D gene: TRBD1; V gene: TRBV7-2; J gene: TRBJ2-6; clone size: .; CDR3 DNA: TGTGCCAGCAGCTTAGACCCCCGACAGGGAAGAGCCGGGGCCAACGTCCTGACTTTC; CDR3 protein: CASSLDPRQGRAGANVLTF
D gene: .; V gene: TRBV2; J gene: TRBJ2-2; clone size: .; CDR3 DNA: TGTGCCAGCAATGGGCAGGGAGGGGGAACCGGGGAGCTGTTTTTT; CDR3 protein: CASNGQGGGTGELFF
D gene: .; V gene: TRBV19; J gene: TRBJ1-5; clone size: few; CDR3 DNA: TGTGCCAGTAGTATCGCGGGTGAAGCCCAGCATTTT; CDR3 protein: CASSIAGEAQHF
D gene: .; V gene: TRBV19; J gene: TRBJ1-5; clone size: .; CDR3 DNA: TGTGCCAGTAGTATTGTGGCGGGCTCCAATCAGCCCCAGCATTTT; CDR3 protein: CASSIVAGSNQPQHF
D gene: .; V gene: TRBV6-6; J gene: TRBJ1-1; clone size: .; CDR3 DNA: TGTGCCAGCAGTTCCGGACGGTTGAACACTGAAGCTTTCTTT; CDR3 protein: CASSSGRLNTEAFF
D gene: .; V gene: TRBV5-1; J gene: TRBJ2-5; clone size: .; CDR3 DNA: TGCGCCAGCAGCTTGGCGATGGCAGGTAGAGAGACCCAGTACTTC; CDR3 protein: CASSLAMAGRETQYF
D gene: .; V gene: TRBV7-6; J gene: TRBJ2-2; clone size: few; CDR3 DNA: TGTGCCAGCAGCTCCCAGGGGACCGGGGAGCTGTTTTTT; CDR3 protein: CASSSQGTGELFF
D gene: TRBD1; V gene: TRBV19; J gene: TRBJ2-1; clone size: .; CDR3 DNA: TGTGCCAGTAGTAGGACAGGGAGAAATGAGCAGTTCTTC; CDR3 protein: CASSRTGRNEQFF